These 22 T cell receptor beta chains were all obtained from the same sample, sequenced in a study of control samples from healthy donors and cancer patients. Libraries were prepared by immunoSEQ multiplex PCR; TCRdb keeps only in-frame clonotypes and omits some of them. The sample contains 400,000 to 500,000 clones, more than 80% of which appear only once. The sequenced material came from PBMCs. All receptors come from a man in his forties with head and neck cancer.

The rearrangement joins TRBV7-2 to TRBJ1-1; D not resolved. Trimming shortened V by 2 bases and J by 4 bases, and 11 bases separated the two germline ends. CDR3 length equals 14 residues. Per the germline V gene, CDR1 is SGHTA and CDR2 is FQGNSA. CDR3 nucleotides: TGTGCCAGCAGCTTACGAGGGATCGGCACTGAAGCTTTCTTT. Translating it yields CASSLRGIGTEAFF.

J is TRBJ1-4 and V is TRBV7-2; D might be TRBD1 (5 bases). From germline, CDR1 is SGHTA and CDR2 FQGNSA. Trimming cost V 1 base and J 10 bases, with 10 bases left between them. This CDR3 is 13 amino acids long. CDR3 sequence: CASSLESGGKLFF. As DNA, the CDR3 is TGTGCCAGCAGCTTAGAATCGGGGGGAAAACTGTTTTTT.

The chain employs TRBV5-6 and TRBJ2-3; perhaps TRBD1 as D (5 bases). The CDR3 contains 14 residues. V lost 5 bases and J 0 bases, leaving 10 bases between the germline ends. Germline CDR1 SGHDT, CDR2 YYEEEE. The CDR3 here is CASRRTRSTDTQYF. CDR3 DNA sequence: TGTGCCAGCAGGAGGACACGGAGCACAGATACGCAGTATTTT.

The chain carries TRBV15 and TRBJ2-5; 9 bases are shared with TRBD2. This CDR3 comprises 18 residues. Germline V gives CDR1 LNHNV, CDR2 YYDKDF (reference sequence). The ends lost 0 bases at V and 2 bases at J; junction bases unmatched: 10. CDR3 sequence reads: CATSRESFLAGGQETQYF. The CDR3 DNA follows: TGTGCCACCAGCAGAGAATCTTTTTTGGCGGGAGGGCAAGAGACCCAGTACTTC.

The rearrangement joins TRBV7-8 to TRBJ2-5; D is ambiguous. Germline lookup yields CDR1 SGHVS and CDR2 FQNEAQ. Trimming took off 2 bases at V and 4 bases at J, with 11 bases between the two ends. The CDR3 is 14 residues long. Written as DNA, the CDR3 is TGTGCCAGCAGCTTATCCTCGTGGGTAGAGACCCAGTACTTC. This codes for CASSLSSWVETQYF.

This CDR3 reads CASSLWLAGDETQYF. CDR3 bases: TGTGCCAGCAGTTTATGGCTAGCGGGGGATGAGACCCAGTACTTC. The J gene is TRBJ2-5, the V gene TRBV27; 10 nucleotides align to TRBD2. V gave up 1 base and J gave up 5 bases; unmatched junction bases: 4. This CDR3 contains 15 residues. Germline V gives CDR1 MNHEY, CDR2 SMNVEV (reference sequence).

The gene calls are TRBV4-1 and TRBJ2-1, with D uncertain. The germline gives CDR1 MGHRA, CDR2 YSYEKL. Trimming shortened V by 6 bases and J by 2 bases, and 14 bases separated the two germline ends. There are 15 residues in the CDR3. In DNA, the CDR3 is TGCGCCAGCAGACCCGACGGTGGAGCCTACAATGAGCAGTTCTTC. This encodes CASRPDGGAYNEQFF.

This rearrangement joins TRBV11-3 to TRBJ1-1; maybe TRBD1 (5 bases). Trimming removed 5 bases at V and 6 bases at J, with 16 bases between. The CDR3 runs to 14 residues. CDR1 and CDR2 from the germline V gene are SGHNT and YENEEA. The CDR3 nucleotides are TGTGCCAGCAGCCCAGGAGCAGGGAAATCTGAAGCTTTCTTT. This gives the protein CASSPGAGKSEAFF.

The V gene is TRBV14, the J gene TRBJ2-5; unclear D gene. V lost 0 bases and J lost 0, with 5 bases in between. The CDR3 spans 14 residues. CDR1 SGHDN and CDR2 FVKESK come from the germline V gene. CDR3 sequence: CASSQDLDQETQYF. The CDR3 DNA sequence: TGTGCCAGCAGCCAAGATCTAGACCAAGAGACCCAGTACTTC.

This clone came up once. The rearrangement links TRBV7-9 to TRBJ2-3, with 12 bases matching TRBD2. J gave up 7 bases and V 5 bases, and 4 bases lay outside the gene matches. CDR3 length equals 14 residues. Germline CDR1 reads SEHNR; CDR2 reads FQNEAQ (reference sequence). The CDR3, as DNA: TGTGCCAGCAGCCTAGGACTAGCGGGATATACGCAGTATTTT. Its protein product is CASSLGLAGYTQYF.

This rearrangement joins TRBV19 to TRBJ2-7; possible D gene TRBD1, 5 bases. V gave up 0 bases and J gave up 3 bases, with 6 bases separating them. The CDR3 is 13 amino acids. CDR1 and CDR2 from the germline V gene are LNHDA and SQIVND (reference sequence). The CDR3 nucleotides read TGTGCCAGTAGTATAGACAGGGACTACGAGCAGTACTTC. Translating it yields CASSIDRDYEQYF.

The chain uses TRBV5-8 and TRBJ1-2; weak D call: TRBD1 (5 bases). Trimming removed 3 bases at V and 0 bases at J, with 9 bases between. The CDR3 consists of 14 residues. Germline-derived CDR1 and CDR2 are SGHTS and YDEGEE. Here the CDR3 DNA reads TGTGCCAGCAGCTGGGGCGCTACTAACTATGGCTACACCTTC. This encodes CASSWGATNYGYTF.

This chain uses TRBV7-8 with TRBJ1-2; the D gene is possibly TRBD1 (6 bases). The V end was cut by 5 bases, the J end by 5 bases, with 18 bases between. CDR3 length: 15 amino acids. Germline V gives CDR1 SGHVS, CDR2 FQNEAQ. Here the CDR3 DNA reads TGTGCCAGCAGCCAAGGACAGACGAGGGAGTATGGCTACACCTTC. It translates to CASSQGQTREYGYTF.

The chain uses TRBV30 and TRBJ2-7; D assignment may be TRBD1 or TRBD2 (5 bases each). V gave up 5 bases and J gave up 1 base, with 9 bases separating them. Germline V gives CDR1 GTSNPN, CDR2 SVGIG (reference sequence). This CDR3 comprises 12 residues. In nucleotides, the CDR3 is TGTGCCTGGGGGACCTTTTCCTACGAGCAGTACTTC. Translation: CAWGTFSYEQYF.

This chain links TRBV19 with TRBJ2-5, with D possibly called TRBD1 or TRBD2 (5 bases each). Trimming pared 5 bases from V and 1 base from J, leaving 20 bases between. In germline, CDR1 is LNHDA, CDR2 SQIVND (reference sequence). This CDR3 spans 17 amino acids. CDR3 sequence: CASSVGSLRGTQETQYF. In nucleotides, the CDR3 is TGTGCCAGTAGTGTCGGGTCTCTGAGGGGAACCCAAGAGACCCAGTACTTC.

The rearrangement uses TRBV3-1 (or the pseudogene TRBV3-2) and TRBJ1-4; the D is unclear. The CDR3 runs 14 residues. Germline V gives CDR1 LGHDT, CDR2 YNNKEL (reference sequence). V dropped 5 bases and J dropped 0 bases, with 7 bases sitting between them. CDR3 loop: CASSISATNEKLFF. CDR3 DNA sequence: TGTGCCAGCAGCATTTCCGCAACTAATGAAAAACTGTTTTTT.

The chain combines TRBV6-6 with TRBJ2-7, with no clear D. The V gene lost 6 bases and the J gene lost 2 bases, with 14 bases spanning the gap. The CDR3 consists of 14 residues. Germline values: CDR1 MNHNY, CDR2 SVGAGI (reference sequence). CDR3 in amino acids: CASSYEGSPYEQYF. In nucleotides, the CDR3 is TGTGCCAGCAGCTACGAAGGCAGTCCCTACGAGCAGTACTTC.

V is TRBV7-3 and J is TRBJ2-1; tentative D call: TRBD2 (6 bases). The germline V gene has CDR1 SGHTA and CDR2 FQGTGA. The CDR3 runs to 12 residues. With 5 bases removed from V and 8 bases from J, the gap between germline ends came to 10 bases. The CDR3 sequence is CASSPSGYEQFF. CDR3 nucleotide sequence: TGTGCCAGCAGCCCCAGCGGGTATGAGCAGTTCTTC.

This chain joins TRBV7-2 and TRBJ2-7; D might be TRBD2 (7 bases). The CDR3 extends over 17 amino acids. Germline V gene sequence: CDR1 SGHTA, CDR2 FQGNSA. Deletions cut 5 bases from V and 0 bases from J, with 20 bases between. CDR3 bases: TGTGCCAGCAGCCGCCGTGGGGGGGCGGCGAGCTCCTACGAGCAGTACTTC. Translated, it gives CASSRRGGAASSYEQYF.

CDR3 nucleotides: TGTGCCAGCAGCCGGGGGCTAGCGGGAGACTTCTACGAGCAGTACTTC. It codes for CASSRGLAGDFYEQYF. V is TRBV7-9 and J is TRBJ2-7, with 10 bases lining up with TRBD2. The V and J ends lost 5 bases and 3 bases, in that order; junction bases with no gene match: 10. CDR1 and CDR2 (germline): SEHNR, FQNEAQ (reference sequence). This CDR3 spans 16 amino acids.

This chain joins TRBV30 and TRBJ2-1; TRBD2 is a possible D gene (5 bases). The length of the CDR3 is 15 residues. Germline CDR1 is GTSNPN and CDR2 is SVGIG (reference sequence). V lost 0 bases, J lost 6 bases, and 15 bases lay in between. The CDR3 DNA is TGTGCCTGGAGTGTTAACGGGAATAGGCTCAATGAGCAGTTCTTC. Protein sequence: CAWSVNGNRLNEQFF.

The V gene is TRBV6-2 or TRBV6-3, the J gene TRBJ1-5; D is ambiguous. There are 15 residues in the CDR3. V dropped 7 bases and J dropped 3 bases, with 16 bases sitting between them. Germline V gene data show CDR1 as MNHEY and CDR2 as SVGEGT. The CDR3 region has the DNA TGTGCCAGCATCCCCGGGCGCCAAGACAATCAGCCCCAGCATTTT. This translates into CASIPGRQDNQPQHF.